This T cell receptor (beta chain) was sequenced in a study of T cell responses to AZD1222 COVID-19 vaccine. Libraries were prepared by immunoSEQ multiplex PCR; TCRdb keeps only in-frame clonotypes and omits some of them. The sample includes under 200,000 clones, approximately 90% of them seen just once. The analysis combined second doses at about 4 or about 12 weeks. The sequences come from peripheral blood, collected 28 days after the second AZD1222 dose. The TCR comes from an adult who received the AZD1222 COVID-19 vaccine.

The CDR3, as DNA: TGTGCCAGCAGCTTAGAAGGCGACAGGGGGAAAGCTTTCTTT. It translates to CASSLEGDRGKAFF. The chain recombines TRBV11-3 with TRBJ1-1, with 9 bases identical to TRBD1. Germline V gene sequence: CDR1 SGHNT, CDR2 YENEEA. J was trimmed by 9 bases and V by 0 bases; bases with no gene match: 5. The CDR3 totals 14 residues.